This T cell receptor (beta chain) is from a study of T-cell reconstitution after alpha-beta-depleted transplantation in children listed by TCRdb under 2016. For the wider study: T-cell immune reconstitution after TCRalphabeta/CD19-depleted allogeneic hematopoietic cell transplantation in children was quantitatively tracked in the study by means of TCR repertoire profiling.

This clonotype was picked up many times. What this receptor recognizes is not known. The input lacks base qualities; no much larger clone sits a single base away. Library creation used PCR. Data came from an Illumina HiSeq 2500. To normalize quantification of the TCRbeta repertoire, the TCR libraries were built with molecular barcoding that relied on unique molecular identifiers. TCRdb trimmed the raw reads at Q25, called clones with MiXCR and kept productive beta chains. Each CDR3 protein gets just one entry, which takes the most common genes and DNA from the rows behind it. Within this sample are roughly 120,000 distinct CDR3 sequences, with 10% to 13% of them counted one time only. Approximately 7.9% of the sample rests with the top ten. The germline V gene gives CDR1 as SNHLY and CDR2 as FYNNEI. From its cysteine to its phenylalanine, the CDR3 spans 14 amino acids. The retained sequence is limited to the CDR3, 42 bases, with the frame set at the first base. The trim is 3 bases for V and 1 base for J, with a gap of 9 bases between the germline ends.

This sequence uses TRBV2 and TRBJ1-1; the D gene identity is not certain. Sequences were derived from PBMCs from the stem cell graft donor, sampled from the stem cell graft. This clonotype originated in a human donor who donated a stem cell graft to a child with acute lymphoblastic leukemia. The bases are TGTGCCAGCAGTGAGGGTGGCCCGAACACTGAAGCTTTCTTT. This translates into CASSEGGPNTEAFF.